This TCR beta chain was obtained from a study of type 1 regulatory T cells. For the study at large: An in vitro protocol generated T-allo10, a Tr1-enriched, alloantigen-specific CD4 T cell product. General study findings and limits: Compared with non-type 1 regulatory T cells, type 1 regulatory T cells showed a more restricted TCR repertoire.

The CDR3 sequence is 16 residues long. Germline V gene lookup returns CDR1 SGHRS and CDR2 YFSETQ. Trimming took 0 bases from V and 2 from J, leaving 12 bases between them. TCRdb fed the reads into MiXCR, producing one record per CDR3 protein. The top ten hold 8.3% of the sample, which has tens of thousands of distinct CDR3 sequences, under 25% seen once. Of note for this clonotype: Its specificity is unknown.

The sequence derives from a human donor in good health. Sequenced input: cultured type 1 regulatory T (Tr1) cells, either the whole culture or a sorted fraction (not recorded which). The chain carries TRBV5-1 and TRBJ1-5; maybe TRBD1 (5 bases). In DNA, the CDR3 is TGCGCCAGCAGCTTGGAGGGGCAGTCGGGCAATCAGCCCCAGCATTTT. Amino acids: CASSLEGQSGNQPQHF.